The 28 T cell receptor beta chains given below trace back to one sample, sequenced in a study of early T cells in non-severe SARS-CoV-2 infection. Using its own MiXCR run on the 5' RACE reads, TCRdb lists one record per CDR3 protein. The top ten hold approximately 2.6% of the sample, which has about 80,000 distinct CDR3 sequences, about a sixth seen once. Sequencing input: whole blood. All receptors come from an adult who was a healthcare worker with PCR-confirmed SARS-CoV-2 infection or an uninfected control (not recorded which).

The genes are TRBV2 and TRBJ2-7; D may be TRBD1 (6 bases). V gave up 6 bases and J gave up 0 bases, with 9 bases separating them. The CDR3 is 13 amino acids. Germline lookup yields CDR1 SNHLY and CDR2 FYNNEI. The CDR3 is CASSDRISYEQYF. In DNA, the CDR3 is TGTGCCAGCAGCGACAGGATCTCCTACGAGCAGTACTTC.

This clonotype was counted between two and nine times. The rearrangement joins TRBV29-1 to TRBJ2-3; D gene ambiguous. The CDR3 length is 12 residues. V was shortened by 7 bases and J by 3 bases, with 11 bases between the two germline ends. Germline CDR1 SQVTM, CDR2 ANQGSEA. The CDR3 loop reads CSAQRRTDTQYF. Here the CDR3 DNA reads TGCAGCGCCCAACGTCGGACAGATACGCAGTATTTT.

This clonotype was counted only a few times. In DNA, the CDR3 is TGTGCCAGCAGCTCACCCCCTAGCGGGTTTAACAATGAGCAGTTCTTC. Translated, it gives CASSSPPSGFNNEQFF. The gene calls are TRBV7-3 and TRBJ2-1, with TRBD2 identical over 8 bases. This CDR3 has 16 amino acids. The germline V gene encodes CDR1 SGHTA and CDR2 FQGTGA. The trim removed 4 bases at V and 5 bases at J, leaving 10 bases unmatched. The whole variable domain, filled in from reference TRBV7-3 and TRBJ2-1, reads GAGVSQTPSNKVTEKGKYVELRCDPISGHTALYWYRQSLGQGPEFLIYFQGTGAADDSGLPNDRFFAVRPEGSVSTLKIQRTERGDSAVYLCASSSPPSGFNNEQFFGPGTRLTVL.

The CDR3 sequence is CASSLAAFYEQYF. The CDR3 nucleotides read TGTGCCAGCAGTTTAGCCGCCTTCTACGAGCAGTACTTC. The genes are TRBV28 and TRBJ2-7; the D is unclear. The CDR3 has 13 residues. CDR1 is MDHEN and CDR2 is SYDVKM in the germline V gene. V was shortened by 2 bases and J by 3 bases, with 8 bases between the two germline ends.

The sample holds a few counts of this clonotype. This sequence joins TRBV10-1 and TRBJ2-7; tentatively, D is TRBD1 (6 bases). Trimming pared 3 bases from V and 3 bases from J, leaving 6 bases between. CDR3 length equals 12 residues. Germline CDR1 reads WNHNN; CDR2 reads SYGVQD (reference sequence). The CDR3 bases are TGCGCCAGCAGTGAAGGGGGCTACGAGCAGTACTTC. It yields the protein CASSEGGYEQYF.

This clonotype occurred a few times. This sequence joins TRBV25-1 and TRBJ1-1, with 7 bases fitting TRBD1. This CDR3 is built from 15 residues. Germline values: CDR1 MGHDK, CDR2 SYGVNS. The V and J ends lost 3 bases and 4 bases, in that order; junction bases with no gene match: 8. CDR3 sequence reads: CASSEGPGGSTEAFF. CDR3 DNA sequence: TGTGCCAGCAGTGAGGGGCCAGGGGGAAGCACTGAAGCTTTCTTT.

The chain couples TRBV5-1 to TRBJ2-7; maybe TRBD1 (7 bases). The V and J ends lost 7 bases and 1 base respectively, with 15 bases between them. CDR1 is SGHRS and CDR2 is YFSETQ in the germline V gene. The CDR3 has 14 residues. CDR3 in amino acids: CASGSRDRSYEQYF. The CDR3 DNA reads as TGCGCCAGCGGGTCGCGGGACAGATCCTACGAGCAGTACTTC.

This clonotype was seen only a few times. The chain uses TRBV5-1 and TRBJ1-4, with TRBD1 matching over 9 bases. There are 16 residues in the CDR3. Looked up from germline, CDR1 is SGHRS and CDR2 is YFSETQ. V trimming: 1 base; J trimming: 2 bases; junction bases outside the gene matches: 3. CDR3 region: CASSLTGGPTNEKLFF. The CDR3 DNA reads as TGCGCCAGCAGCTTGACAGGGGGCCCGACTAATGAAAAACTGTTTTTT.

In DNA form, the CDR3 reads TGTGCCAGTAGTTTACAGGGGGCGGTGAACACTGAAGCTTTCTTT. It translates to CASSLQGAVNTEAFF. This rearrangement joins TRBV19 to TRBJ1-1; 9 nucleotides line up with TRBD1. The junction had 4 bases not matched to a gene; V was cut back by 5 bases and J by 0 bases. The CDR3 totals 15 residues. CDR1 LNHDA and CDR2 SQIVND come from the germline V gene (reference sequence).

This clonotype has only a few counts. The J gene is TRBJ2-7, the V gene TRBV21-1; TRBD1, the table's D call, lacks a check against the DNA. TRBV21-1 is labeled a pseudogene. The CDR3 is 13 residues long. The chain's CDR3 is CASTHTGQYEQYF. The CDR3 DNA sequence: TGTGCCAGCACCCATACAGGACAGTACGAGCAGTACTTC.

This clonotype has a count of ten or more. V usage is TRBV29-1 and J usage is TRBJ2-6; 7 bases agree with TRBD1. Germline loops: CDR1 SQVTM, CDR2 ANQGSEA. The J segment lost 4 bases and the V segment lost 5 bases, leaving 8 bases of the junction unmatched. The CDR3 is 15 residues long. DNA for the CDR3: TGCAGCGTTCCCTGGACAGGTGCGGGGGCCAACGTCCTGACTTTC. Its protein is CSVPWTGAGANVLTF.

V gene TRBV9 combines with J gene TRBJ2-5, with 8 bases fitting TRBD2. The junction had 6 bases not matched to a gene; V was cut back by 0 bases and J by 2 bases. Germline assignment: CDR1 SGDLS and CDR2 YYNGEE. The CDR3 covers 16 residues. In DNA form, the CDR3 reads TGTGCCAGCAGCGTAGCGGGAGGGGGAATGCAAGAGACCCAGTACTTC. The encoded protein is CASSVAGGGMQETQYF.

This clonotype was picked up a small number of times. Here the CDR3 reads CASSPRTSGRGGETQYF. The CDR3 nucleotides are TGTGCCAGCAGCCCCCGGACTAGCGGGAGAGGAGGCGAGACCCAGTACTTC. The J gene is TRBJ2-5, the V gene TRBV11-2; 13 bases fit TRBD2. This CDR3 is 17 amino acids long. V was clipped by 5 bases and J by 5 bases; unmatched bases: 11. Germline V lookup: CDR1 SGHAT, CDR2 FQNNGV.

This chain uses TRBV3-1 with TRBJ1-2; 7 positions agree with TRBD1. The germline gives CDR1 LGHDT, CDR2 YNNKEL (reference sequence). J was trimmed by 4 bases and V by 3 bases; bases with no gene match: 11. There are 16 residues in the CDR3. As DNA, the CDR3 is TGTGCCAGCAGCCACTTGGGACAGAAAGCACCCTATGGCTACACCTTC. It encodes CASSHLGQKAPYGYTF.

The V gene is TRBV29-1, the J gene TRBJ2-2, with 10 bases identical to TRBD1. V shed 6 bases and J 1 base; nucleotides not matched to a gene: 2. Per the germline V gene, CDR1 is SQVTM and CDR2 is ANQGSEA. The CDR3 contains 14 residues. CDR3 DNA: TGCAGCGTCCGGGACAGGGGGAACACCGGGGAGCTGTTTTTT. Amino acids: CSVRDRGNTGELFF.

This clonotype turned up a few times. The rearrangement uses TRBV6-2 or TRBV6-3 and TRBJ1-5; D possibly corresponds to TRBD1 (6 bases). Germline loops: CDR1 MNHEY, CDR2 SVGEGT. The V gene lost 10 bases and the J gene lost 3 bases, with 13 bases spanning the gap. The CDR3 covers 13 residues. CDR3 nucleotide sequence: TGTGCCACCGGAAGGGGGAACAATCAGCCCCAGCATTTT. It yields the protein CATGRGNNQPQHF.

This clonotype was counted many times. The V and J genes are TRBV3-1 and TRBJ1-2; 8 bases are shared with TRBD1. This CDR3 spans 19 amino acids. From germline, CDR1 is LGHDT and CDR2 YNNKEL (reference sequence). Losses at the gene ends were 4 bases for V and 3 bases for J; bases not matched to a gene: 19. CDR3 protein: CASSPSRDRTTPGDYGYTF. DNA for the CDR3: TGTGCCAGCAGCCCTTCCCGGGACAGGACCACGCCAGGGGACTATGGCTACACCTTC.

This clonotype has only a few counts. V gene TRBV18 combines with J gene TRBJ1-3, with TRBD1 matching 8 bases. Germline V gene sequence: CDR1 KGHSH, CDR2 LQKENI. CDR3 length equals 14 residues. The V gene end was trimmed by 6 bases and the J gene end by 3 bases; junction bases not matched to a gene: 4. CDR3: CASSPDRVGNTIYF. In DNA, the CDR3 is TGTGCCAGCTCCCCGGACAGGGTTGGAAACACCATATATTTT.

This clonotype was counted only a few times. The CDR3 protein is CASSLGPGGGSYNEQFF. CDR3 bases: TGTGCCAGCAGCTTAGGCCCCGGCGGGGGGTCCTACAATGAGCAGTTCTTC. The J gene is TRBJ2-1, the V gene TRBV11-2, with 8 bases lining up with TRBD2. Germline V gene data show CDR1 as SGHAT and CDR2 as FQNNGV. With 1 base clipped from V and 1 base from J, the junction kept 6 bases outside the gene matches. The CDR3 spans 17 residues. Complete variable domain (other parts from reference TRBV11-2 and TRBJ2-1): EAGVAQSPRYKIIEKRQSVAFWCNPISGHATLYWYQQILGQGPKLLIQFQNNGVVDDSQLPKDRFSAERLKGVDSTLKIQPAKLEDSAVYLCASSLGPGGGSYNEQFFGPGTRLTVL.

The rearrangement links TRBV20-1 to TRBJ2-1; D is ambiguous. Deletions cut 8 bases from V and 0 bases from J, with 11 bases between. Germline V gives CDR1 DFQATT, CDR2 SNEGSKA (reference sequence). This CDR3 region has 13 residues. The CDR3 bases are TGCAGTACCCGGGTTAGCTCCTACAATGAGCAGTTCTTC. Translating it yields CSTRVSSYNEQFF.

The chain combines TRBV9 with TRBJ2-1; D is unresolved. Germline CDR1 SGDLS, CDR2 YYNGEE. The germline V and J ends were trimmed by 3 bases and 9 bases, with 13 bases remaining between them. There are 13 residues in the CDR3. The CDR3 protein is CASSAALASEQFF. CDR3 DNA: TGTGCCAGCAGCGCCGCCTTGGCAAGTGAGCAGTTCTTC.

This clonotype was detected only a few times. The genes are TRBV27 and TRBJ2-7, with D unclear. The CDR3 covers 13 residues. The germline V gene encodes CDR1 MNHEY and CDR2 SMNVEV (reference sequence). The V end was cut by 3 bases, the J end by 0 bases, with 6 bases between. The CDR3 sequence is CASSFSSSYEQYF. For the CDR3, the DNA is TGTGCCAGCAGTTTTTCTAGCTCCTACGAGCAGTACTTC.

This clonotype turned up a few times. The chain couples TRBV11-2 to TRBJ1-3; a weak D match, TRBD1 (6 bases). The CDR3 loop spans 15 amino acids. CDR1 is SGHAT, CDR2 FQNNGV, per germline. V lost 4 bases, J lost 0 bases, and 10 bases lay in between. CDR3 DNA sequence: TGTGCCAGCAGCTGGGGGCTGCCCTCTGGAAACACCATATATTTT. Translating gives CASSWGLPSGNTIYF.

A few counts support this clonotype. The V gene is TRBV30, the J gene TRBJ2-1; D might be TRBD2 (5 bases). CDR1 and CDR2 (germline): GTSNPN, SVGIG (reference sequence). Trimming removed 3 bases from V and 0 bases from J, with 12 bases in between. The CDR3 loop spans 15 amino acids. For the CDR3, the DNA is TGTGCCTGGAGACAAGCGGAAATCTCCTACAATGAGCAGTTCTTC. Amino acid sequence: CAWRQAEISYNEQFF.

The rearrangement joins TRBV30 to TRBJ1-1, with 12 positions matching TRBD1. This CDR3 has 17 amino acids. In germline, CDR1 is GTSNPN, CDR2 SVGIG (reference sequence). CDR3 DNA: TGTACCCAGAACCGCCGGGGACAGGGGGCAAAGAACACTGAAGCTTTCTTT. This encodes CTQNRRGQGAKNTEAFF.

This clonotype showed up just a few times. The chain couples TRBV25-1 to TRBJ2-3; 8 bases align to TRBD1. This CDR3 is 17 amino acids long. Germline CDR1 MGHDK, CDR2 SYGVNS. Germline trimming cut 2 bases from V and 1 base from J; bases unmatched to any gene: 8. The CDR3 DNA follows: TGTGCCAGCAGTGAACCCGGGACAGGAGAGCGCACAGATACGCAGTATTTT. This sequence encodes CASSEPGTGERTDTQYF.

The chain carries TRBV12-5 and TRBJ2-3; D may be TRBD2 (7 bases). The CDR3 extends over 15 amino acids. Germline CDR1 LGHNT, CDR2 FRNRAP. Trimming stripped 4 bases from V and 6 bases from J, with 17 bases between. DNA for the CDR3: TGTGCTAGTGGTTCCCCCTTAGGGGGGGCGGATACGCAGTATTTT. Translation gives CASGSPLGGADTQYF.

This clonotype turned up a few times. The chain employs TRBV12-3 or TRBV12-4 and TRBJ2-2, with D unresolved. The V end lost 3 bases, the J end lost 0 bases, and 17 bases lay between the germline ends. This CDR3 has 18 residues. The CDR3 region has the DNA TGTGCCAGCAGTTTGGGGTCGTGGTCAGGCACGAACACCGGGGAGCTGTTTTTT. Protein: CASSLGSWSGTNTGELFF.